This T cell receptor beta chain was documented in a study of T cells in Graves' hyperthyroidism and ophthalmopathy (dated by TCRdb to the late 2010s). Regarding the research as a whole: Peripheral blood was collected at initial diagnosis, before any treatment. To identify TCR V-J signatures that set the groups apart, the researchers used a discovery cohort of 100 patients, made up of 43 with Graves' ophthalmopathy and about 60 with stable Graves' hyperthyroidism. Prospective prediction of ophthalmopathy was tested in an independent validation cohort of 18 hyperthyroidism patients and some 17 patients who later progressed to ophthalmopathy. For training and testing, the 80 to 100 patients in the discovery cohort were randomly divided in a 7:3 ratio. In about 6 Graves' hyperthyroidism patients, the study also compared T-cell repertoires from thyroid tissue with T-cell repertoires from blood. Following sampling, methimazole starting at 30 mg daily was given to hyperthyroidism patients, and high-dose intravenous methylprednisolone was given to ophthalmopathy patients. The paper describes TCR Vbeta CDR3 sequencing of around 140 peripheral blood samples, made up of 40 to 45 ophthalmopathy patients, over 70 hyperthyroidism patients and 17 progressor patients. The research as a whole found: Blood samples also contained most of the expanded thyroid clonotypes (frequency above 0.001), which suggests that blood repertoires may reflect thyroid immune responses. No statistical method was used to set the sample size in advance, and investigators knew the group allocation. A 13 V-J signature model separated ophthalmopathy from stable hyperthyroidism, with approximately 87% sensitivity and 81% to 83% specificity in cross-validation and 80%/75% in testing. In validation, the model predicted progression to ophthalmopathy a median of 6.5 months before onset, with about 67% sensitivity and more than 72% specificity.

In the ophthalmopathy patients, disease was moderately to severely active, with a Clinical Activity Score of 3 or more, a NOSPECS grade of 4 or more, and a duration of less than 3 months. Any patient with an uncontrolled infection, another autoimmune disease, pregnancy or lactation was excluded. Diagnoses were established on the basis of clinical symptoms, serum thyroxine and TRAb, thyroid ultrasound, and orbital computed tomography. Ficoll-Paque density gradient centrifugation was used to isolate PBMCs from around 10 ml of fresh peripheral blood. Total RNA was extracted with Trizol reagent, and quality was checked on an Agilent 2100 Bioanalyzer. The CDR3 measures 13 amino acids from cysteine to phenylalanine. Just CDR3 DNA is preserved here, 39 bases in frame from base 1. V is pared back by 1 base and J by 3 bases, with 7 bases lying between the germline termini. The germline V gene (reference sequence) yields DFQATT for CDR1 and SNEGSKA for CDR2.

The TCR beta CDR3 regions were amplified from RNA transcripts. The first round of RT-PCR for the TCR CDR3 was performed with the HTBI primer set and the Qiagen OneStep RT-PCR kit. Libraries were constructed in a second round of multiplex PCR, after which size selection and purification were carried out. Sequencing of the libraries was done on an Illumina HiSeq2000 using paired-end 100 bp reads. For the original study's pipeline: SOAPnuke was used to process the raw data, with reads discarded if the reads contained adapters or uncalled bases, had a mean Phred below 15, or lacked an exact constant-primer or identifier match. COPE v1.2.5 was used to merge high-quality paired reads, and clonotypes were defined as unique nucleotide sequences. MiTCR v1.1 was used to align the clonotypes against IMGT TRBV, TRBD and TRBJ reference segments. The analysis was restricted to V-J combinations with a frequency above 0.0001, which together covered 99% to 99.2% of the repertoires. A TCS score was defined as the ratio of F50 (clonal expansion) to E x V (chaos), with BLOSUM62-based TCRdist applied between CDR3 peptides within each V-J. Welch's t-statistics and random forest reduced just over 500 V-J features to about 12, which were used in a naive Bayes classifier (R e1071). The public reads were reprocessed in TCRdb via fastp at Q25 and MiXCR, keeping in-frame beta chains. Every entry covers one CDR3 protein and lists the most common genes and DNA from its rows. The V and J calls and clone size are TCRdb's, not the authors'. The sample profile shows a few hundred thousand distinct CDR3 sequences; about 20% of them were found once. The ten largest clones capture roughly 60% of the sample.

This clonotype occurred many times. This receptor's antigen is unknown. Base qualities are not recorded, but no much larger clone differs from it by a single base. Sequences were obtained from blood. Here the chain combines TRBV20-1 and TRBJ1-5; no D gene can be assigned with confidence. This clonotype was obtained from a man aged 30 to 45 with Graves' ophthalmopathy. Here is the DNA: TGCAGTGCTAGAGTATCGACCAATCAGCCCCAGCATTTT. Protein translation: CSARVSTNQPQHF.